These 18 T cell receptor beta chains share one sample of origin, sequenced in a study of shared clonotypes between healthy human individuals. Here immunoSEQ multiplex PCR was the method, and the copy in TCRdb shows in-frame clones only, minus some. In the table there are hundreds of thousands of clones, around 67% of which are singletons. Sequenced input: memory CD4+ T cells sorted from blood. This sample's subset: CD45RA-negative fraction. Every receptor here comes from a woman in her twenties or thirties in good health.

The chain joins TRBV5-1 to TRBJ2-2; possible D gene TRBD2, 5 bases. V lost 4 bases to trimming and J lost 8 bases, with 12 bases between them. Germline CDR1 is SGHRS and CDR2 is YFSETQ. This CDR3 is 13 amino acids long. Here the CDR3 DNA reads TGCGCCAGCAGCCTGGACTCACAAGGGGAGCTGTTTTTT. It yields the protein CASSLDSQGELFF.

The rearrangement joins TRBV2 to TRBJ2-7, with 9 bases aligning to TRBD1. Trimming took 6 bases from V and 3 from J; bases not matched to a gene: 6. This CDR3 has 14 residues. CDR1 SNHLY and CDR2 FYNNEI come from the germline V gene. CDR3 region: CASRPGQGFYEQYF. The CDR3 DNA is TGTGCCAGCAGGCCCGGACAGGGGTTCTACGAGCAGTACTTC.

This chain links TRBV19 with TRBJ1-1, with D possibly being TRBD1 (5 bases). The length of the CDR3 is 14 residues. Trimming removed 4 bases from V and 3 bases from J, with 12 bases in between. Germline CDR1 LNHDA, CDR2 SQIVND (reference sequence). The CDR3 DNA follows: TGTGCCAGTAGTACCTGGGGGGGTGACACTGAAGCTTTCTTT. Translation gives CASSTWGGDTEAFF.

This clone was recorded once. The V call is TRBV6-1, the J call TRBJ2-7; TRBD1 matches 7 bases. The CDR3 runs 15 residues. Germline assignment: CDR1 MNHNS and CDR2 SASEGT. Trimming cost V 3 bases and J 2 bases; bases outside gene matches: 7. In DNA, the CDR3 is TGTGCCAGCAGTGAGAGACAGGGAAGGACCTACGAGCAGTACTTC. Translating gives CASSERQGRTYEQYF.

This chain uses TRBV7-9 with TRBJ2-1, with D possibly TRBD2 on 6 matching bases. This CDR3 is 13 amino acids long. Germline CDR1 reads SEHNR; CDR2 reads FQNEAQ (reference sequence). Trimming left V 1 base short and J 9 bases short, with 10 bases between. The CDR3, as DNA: TGTGCCAGCAGCTTAGATAGCGGTCGTGAGCAGTTCTTC. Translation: CASSLDSGREQFF.

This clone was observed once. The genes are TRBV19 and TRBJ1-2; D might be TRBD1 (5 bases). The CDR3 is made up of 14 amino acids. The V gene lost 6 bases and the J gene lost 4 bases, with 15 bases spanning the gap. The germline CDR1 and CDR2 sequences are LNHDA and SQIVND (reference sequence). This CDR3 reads CASRRTNSVYGYTF. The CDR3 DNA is TGTGCCAGTAGACGGACAAATTCAGTCTATGGCTACACCTTC.

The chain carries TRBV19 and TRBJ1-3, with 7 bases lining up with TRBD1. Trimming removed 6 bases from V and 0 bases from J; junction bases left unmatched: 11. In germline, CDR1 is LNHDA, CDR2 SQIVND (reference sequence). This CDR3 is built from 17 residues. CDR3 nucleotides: TGTGCCAGTAGCCCGGGACAGCAAATACTCTCTGGAAACACCATATATTTT. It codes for CASSPGQQILSGNTIYF.

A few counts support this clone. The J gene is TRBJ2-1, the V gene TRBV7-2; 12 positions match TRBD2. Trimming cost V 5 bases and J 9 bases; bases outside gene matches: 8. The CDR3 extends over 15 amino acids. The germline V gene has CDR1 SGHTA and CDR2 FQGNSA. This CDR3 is CASSPTSGRRGEQFF. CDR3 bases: TGTGCCAGCAGCCCTACTAGCGGGAGGCGAGGTGAGCAGTTCTTC.

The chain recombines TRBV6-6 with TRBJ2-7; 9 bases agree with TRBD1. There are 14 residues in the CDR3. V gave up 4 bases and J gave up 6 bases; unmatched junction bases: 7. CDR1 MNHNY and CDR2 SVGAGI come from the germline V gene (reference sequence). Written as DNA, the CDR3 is TGTGCCAGCAGTTCACGGACAGGGGAGGGCGAGCAGTACTTC. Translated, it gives CASSSRTGEGEQYF.

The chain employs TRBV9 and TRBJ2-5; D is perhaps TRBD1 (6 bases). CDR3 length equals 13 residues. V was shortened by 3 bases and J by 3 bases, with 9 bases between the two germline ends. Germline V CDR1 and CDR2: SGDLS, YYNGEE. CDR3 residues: CASSAGQKETQYF. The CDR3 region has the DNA TGTGCCAGCAGCGCCGGACAGAAAGAGACCCAGTACTTC.

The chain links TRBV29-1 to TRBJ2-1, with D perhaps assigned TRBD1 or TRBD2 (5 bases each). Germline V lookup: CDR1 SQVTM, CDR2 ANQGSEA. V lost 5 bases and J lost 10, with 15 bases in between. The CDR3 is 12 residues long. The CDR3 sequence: CSVLRQGGEQFF. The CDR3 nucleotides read TGCAGCGTTCTTCGTCAGGGCGGGGAGCAGTTCTTC.

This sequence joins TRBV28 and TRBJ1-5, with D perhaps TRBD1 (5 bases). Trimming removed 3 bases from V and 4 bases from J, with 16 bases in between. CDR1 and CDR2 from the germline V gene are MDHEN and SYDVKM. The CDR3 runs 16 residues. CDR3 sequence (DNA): TGTGCCAGCAGTTTTGCCCCCCGGGCAGGGAATCAGCCCCAGCATTTT. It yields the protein CASSFAPRAGNQPQHF.

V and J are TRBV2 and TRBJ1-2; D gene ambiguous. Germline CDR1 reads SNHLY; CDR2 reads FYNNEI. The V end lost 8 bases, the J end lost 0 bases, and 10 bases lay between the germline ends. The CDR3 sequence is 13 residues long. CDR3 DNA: TGTGCCAGCCGGGCCTTTTCTAACTATGGCTACACCTTC. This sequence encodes CASRAFSNYGYTF.

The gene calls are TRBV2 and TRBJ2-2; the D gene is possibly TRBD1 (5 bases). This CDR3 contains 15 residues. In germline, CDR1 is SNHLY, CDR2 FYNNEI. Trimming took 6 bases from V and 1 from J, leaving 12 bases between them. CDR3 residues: CASRFLTGNTGELFF. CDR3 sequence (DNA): TGTGCCAGCAGATTTTTAACAGGGAACACCGGGGAGCTGTTTTTT.

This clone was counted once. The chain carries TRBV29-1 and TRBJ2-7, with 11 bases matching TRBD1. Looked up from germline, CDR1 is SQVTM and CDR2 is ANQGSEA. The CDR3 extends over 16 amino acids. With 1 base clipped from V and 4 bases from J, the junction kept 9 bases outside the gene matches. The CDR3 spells CSVEGYGTGGVYEQYF. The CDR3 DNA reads TGCAGCGTTGAAGGGTATGGGACAGGGGGAGTTTACGAGCAGTACTTC.

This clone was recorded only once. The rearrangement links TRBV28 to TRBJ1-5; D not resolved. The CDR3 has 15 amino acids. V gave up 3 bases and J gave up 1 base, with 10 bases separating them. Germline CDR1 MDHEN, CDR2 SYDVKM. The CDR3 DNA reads TGTGCCAGCAGTTTGGTTGACATGAGCAATCAGCCCCAGCATTTT. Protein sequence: CASSLVDMSNQPQHF.

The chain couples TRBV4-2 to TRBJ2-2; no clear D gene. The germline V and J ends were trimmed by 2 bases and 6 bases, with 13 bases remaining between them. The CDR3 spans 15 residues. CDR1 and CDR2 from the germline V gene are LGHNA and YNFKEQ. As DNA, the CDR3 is TGTGCCAGCAGCCAACCCGCGGCCGGGTCCGGGGAGCTGTTTTTT. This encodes CASSQPAAGSGELFF.

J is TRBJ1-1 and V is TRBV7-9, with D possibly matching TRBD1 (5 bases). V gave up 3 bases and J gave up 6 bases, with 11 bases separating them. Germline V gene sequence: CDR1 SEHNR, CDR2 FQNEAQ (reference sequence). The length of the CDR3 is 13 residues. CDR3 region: CASSLAIGAEAFF. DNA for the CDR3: TGTGCCAGCAGCTTGGCGATAGGGGCTGAAGCTTTCTTT.